The 5 T cell receptor beta chains reported below all come from one sample, sequenced in a study of blood T cell repertoires in COVID-19. Sequenced by immunoSEQ multiplex PCR; TCRdb stores in-frame clones only, minus some. The data contain a few hundred thousand clones, approximately 91% of them singletons. Sequenced input: peripheral blood. The receptor set was obtained from a person aged 18 to 35 with COVID-19, enrolled during active disease.

The chain joins TRBV7-9 to TRBJ2-3, with 9 bases matching TRBD1. The CDR3 length is 14 residues. Germline assignment: CDR1 SEHNR and CDR2 FQNEAQ (reference sequence). The J segment lost 2 bases and the V segment lost 8 bases, leaving 5 bases of the junction unmatched. The CDR3 bases are TGTGCCAGCCCCGGGACAGGGACCACAGATACGCAGTATTTT. It specifies CASPGTGTTDTQYF.

The count of this clone is one. The chain is built from TRBV5-4 and TRBJ1-4; 7 bases agree with TRBD1. CDR3 length: 16 amino acids. Losses at the gene ends were 0 bases for V and 5 bases for J; bases not matched to a gene: 7. Germline V gene lookup returns CDR1 SGHNT and CDR2 YYREEE (reference sequence). CDR3 in amino acids: CASSLGQGIPNEKLFF. In nucleotides, the CDR3 is TGTGCCAGCAGCTTGGGACAGGGAATCCCCAATGAAAAACTGTTTTTT.

A remark on this clone: The junction does not match germline at one end; this may be a read error. The chain has TRBV5-1 and TRBJ2-3, with D perhaps TRBD2 (5 bases). Germline V gene sequence: CDR1 SGHRS, CDR2 YFSETQ. The CDR3 sequence is 15 residues long. The CDR3 DNA follows: TGCGCCAGCAACTTGACGATTCTAAGAGGGGATACGCAGTATTTT. It codes for CASNLTILRGDTQYF.

This chain joins TRBV7-7 and TRBJ2-2; 9 nucleotides line up with TRBD2. Germline CDR1 reads SSHAT; CDR2 reads FNYEAQ (reference sequence). The CDR3 loop spans 15 amino acids. The CDR3 reads CASSQAGGGTGELFF. The CDR3 DNA is TGTGCTAGCTCCCAAGCGGGAGGAGGCACCGGGGAGCTGTTTTTT.

A few counts support this clone. The chain couples TRBV28 to TRBJ2-7; TRBD1 aligns across 7 bases. Trimming at V came to 3 bases and at J to 2 bases, leaving 4 bases not matched to a gene. Germline V CDR1 and CDR2: MDHEN, SYDVKM. The CDR3 runs 14 residues. CDR3 residues: CASSFNDRAYEQYF. In DNA, the CDR3 is TGTGCCAGCAGTTTCAATGACAGGGCCTACGAGCAGTACTTC.